Given below is one T cell receptor beta chain in context. For TCR beta, libraries came from quantitative 5'-RACE with molecular barcodes. From the 5' RACE reads, TCRdb called clonotypes with MiXCR, one entry per CDR3 protein. The table shows 84,000 or so distinct CDR3 sequences, with 27% occurring only once. This record comes from a study of CD8 T cells in ankylosing spondylitis. The V end lost 4 bases, the J end lost 4 bases, and 10 bases lay between the germline ends. Germline values: CDR1 DFQATT, CDR2 SNEGSKA (reference sequence). This CDR3 has 12 amino acids. V is TRBV20-1 and J is TRBJ1-1, with D tentatively TRBD1 (5 bases). Sequenced input: blood, either unsorted or a sorted T cell fraction (not recorded which). The TCR sequence derives from a male donor with ankylosing spondylitis or in good health (not recorded which). CDR3 sequence (DNA): TGCAGTGCTACACGCAGGGTCACTGAAGCTTTCTTT. Protein sequence: CSATRRVTEAFF.